Below, 2 T cell receptor beta chains from the same sample are listed, as sequenced in a study of T cell responses to AZD1222 COVID-19 vaccine (dated by TCRdb to about 2021). Library creation used the immunoSEQ multiplex PCR assay. As stored in TCRdb, this immuneACCESS dataset retains in-frame rearrangements with V and J assigned. A fraction of the clones does not appear; measured against another copy, unresolved V genes explain less than half of the discrepancy, and the remainder lacks a known reason. The sample data list about 120,000 clones, and around 87% of these were observed just once. The top ten clones comprise 12% of the sample. The time point label for this specimen denotes: baseline before first vaccination. The source was peripheral blood, collected on day 0 of AZD1222 vaccination. These receptors were obtained from an adult in good health.

This clone occurred a few times. The chain combines TRBV6-1 with TRBJ1-2, with D possibly matching TRBD1 (6 bases). The germline gives CDR1 MNHNS, CDR2 SASEGT. Trimming cost V 3 bases and J 5 bases, with 16 bases left between them. This CDR3 has 15 amino acids. CDR3 nucleotides: TGTGCCAGCAGTGAGGGGGCAGATACCCTTTATGGCTACACCTTC. This codes for CASSEGADTLYGYTF.

The chain joins TRBV7-5 to TRBJ1-4; the DNA was not compared with TRBD1, the D call given in the table. TRBV7-5 is designated a pseudogene. The CDR3 runs to 15 residues. The CDR3 DNA is TGTGCCAGAAGTTCACAGGGGGAAGAGGGCGAAAAACTGTTTTTT. This codes for CARSSQGEEGEKLFF.